The 18 T cell receptor beta chains given below trace back to one sample, sequenced in a study of T cells in Graves' hyperthyroidism and ophthalmopathy. Amplified TCR beta CDR3 regions came from RNA transcripts. An initial round of RT-PCR targeting the TCR CDR3 relied on the HTBI primer set. TCRdb independently ran MiXCR on the multiplex PCR reads; one entry per CDR3 protein. The repertoire holds about 760,000 distinct CDR3 sequences, with just over 35% as singletons. The sample comprised blood. Receptor source: a woman aged 40-49 years with Graves' hyperthyroidism.

This clonotype was observed many times. This chain joins TRBV29-1 and TRBJ2-5; 7 positions agree with TRBD2. CDR3 length: 14 amino acids. The J segment lost 1 base and the V segment lost 2 bases, leaving 4 bases of the junction unmatched. Germline lookup yields CDR1 SQVTM and CDR2 ANQGSEA. CDR3 sequence (DNA): TGCAGCGTTGAAAGATGGGGGGGCCAAGAGACCCAGTACTTC. Amino acids: CSVERWGGQETQYF.

This chain connects TRBV6-2 or TRBV6-3 to TRBJ2-7; 9 bases match TRBD1. The CDR3 spans 18 residues. CDR1 is MNHEY and CDR2 is SVGEGT in the germline V gene. V shed 6 bases, J shed 5 bases, and the junction held 20 bases outside the gene matches. The DNA of the CDR3 is TGTGCCAGCAGCTTCCACCCCGGACAGGGGCCTTTTGGGGACGAGCAGTACTTC. The encoded protein is CASSFHPGQGPFGDEQYF.

This clonotype was observed a handful of times. The chain employs TRBV19 and TRBJ1-2, with D perhaps TRBD1 (5 bases). Trimming took off 1 base at V and 3 bases at J, with 9 bases between the two ends. The germline V gene encodes CDR1 LNHDA and CDR2 SQIVND (reference sequence). The CDR3 has 14 amino acids. CDR3 DNA: TGTGCCAGTAGTATAGGGGGACTTTACTATGGCTACACCTTC. Amino acids: CASSIGGLYYGYTF.

The chain has TRBV25-1 and TRBJ1-2; a weak D match, TRBD1 (6 bases). Germline CDR1 and CDR2: MGHDK and SYGVNS. The CDR3 spans 15 residues. V gave up 8 bases and J gave up 7 bases, with 23 bases separating them. CDR3 nucleotides: TGTGCCAGCTCCCAGGGGACGAGGGGCTACGGTGGCTACACCTTC. This sequence encodes CASSQGTRGYGGYTF.

The V gene is TRBV12-3 or TRBV12-4, the J gene TRBJ1-2; D possibly corresponds to TRBD1 (5 bases). This CDR3 has 14 amino acids. V dropped 5 bases and J dropped 8 bases, with 18 bases sitting between them. The CDR3 nucleotides are TGTGCCAGCAGTCTCCAGCCTGTGAACAGGGGCTACACCTTC. Protein product: CASSLQPVNRGYTF.

The chain recombines TRBV14 with TRBJ2-3; 7 nucleotides line up with TRBD2. CDR1 is SGHDN, CDR2 FVKESK, per germline. V was clipped by 0 bases and J by 0 bases; unmatched bases: 6. The length of the CDR3 is 17 residues. The CDR3: CASSQDILADSTDTQYF. CDR3 nucleotide sequence: TGTGCCAGCAGCCAAGATATCCTAGCGGATAGCACAGATACGCAGTATTTT.

The CDR3 region is CASSLALGGQGDGYTF. CDR3 DNA: TGCGCCAGCAGCTTGGCATTAGGGGGACAGGGAGATGGCTACACCTTC. The chain uses TRBV5-1 and TRBJ1-2; TRBD1 aligns across 9 bases. The V gene's germline CDR1 is SGHRS and CDR2 YFSETQ. Trimming cost V 0 bases and J 6 bases; bases outside gene matches: 9. The CDR3 consists of 16 residues. Drawing the rest from reference TRBV5-1 and TRBJ1-2, the complete variable domain is KAGVTQTPRYLIKTRGQQVTLSCSPISGHRSVSWYQQTPGQGLQFLFEYFSETQRNKGNFPGRFSGRQFSNSRSEMNVSTLELGDSALYLCASSLALGGQGDGYTFGSGTRLTVV.

Details on this clonotype: Given a much more abundant clone one base away, this may be a read error. This sequence joins TRBV6-1 and TRBJ2-2; 12 nucleotides align to TRBD1. CDR1 and CDR2 (germline): MNHNS, SASEGT. V lost 6 bases and J lost 7; bases outside the gene matches: 9. The CDR3 runs 16 residues. In nucleotides, the CDR3 is TGTGCCAGCAGACCCCCCGGGACAGGGGGCGGCGGGGAGCTGTTTTTT. Amino acids: CASRPPGTGGGGELFF.

J is TRBJ2-3 and V is TRBV15; 7 nucleotides agree with TRBD1. The DNA end lines up better with TRBJ1-5; the J call may be wrong. Germline loops: CDR1 LNHNV, CDR2 YYDKDF (reference sequence). The CDR3 contains 14 residues. As DNA, the CDR3 is TGTGCCACCAGCCCACAGGGGACCACAGATACGCAGCATTTT. Encoded protein: CATSPQGTTDTQHF.

With respect to this clonotype: A much larger clonotype is one base distant, so this may be a read error. The J gene is TRBJ2-5, the V gene TRBV10-1, with D hard to call. Germline V gives CDR1 WNHNN, CDR2 SYGVQD (reference sequence). V was cut by 0 bases and J by 3 bases, with 11 bases left in between. The CDR3 is 15 residues long. CDR3 protein: CASSESKGPKETQYF. In DNA, the CDR3 is TGCGCCAGCAGTGAGTCGAAGGGCCCAAAAGAGACCCAGTACTTC.

This clonotype came up many times. The gene calls are TRBV7-9 and TRBJ1-6; D gene ambiguous. Germline V lookup: CDR1 SEHNR, CDR2 FQNEAQ (reference sequence). V lost 1 base, J lost 0 bases, and 7 bases lay in between. CDR3 length: 16 residues. In DNA, the CDR3 is TGTGCCAGCAGCTTAGTTGCCCGCTCCTATAATTCACCCCTCCACTTT. This translates into CASSLVARSYNSPLHF. Using reference TRBV7-9 and TRBJ1-6 for the parts outside the CDR3, the full variable domain is DTGVSQNPRHKITKRGQNVTFRCDPISEHNRLYWYRQTLGQGPEFLTYFQNEAQLEKSRLLSDRFSAERPKGSFSTLEIQRTEQGDSAMYLCASSLVARSYNSPLHFGNGTRLTVT.

This clonotype was counted a few times. At one end the junction does not follow the germline gene, possibly because of a read error. CDR3 DNA: TGTGCCAGCAGCCGCGGGGACGCTCGAGGGAGTTTCTTTCACTTC. This translates into CASSRGDARGSFFHF. V gene TRBV6-6 combines with J gene TRBJ2-5, with D perhaps matching TRBD2 (6 bases). Germline CDR1 MNHNY, CDR2 SVGAGI (reference sequence). This CDR3 is 15 amino acids long.

CDR3 sequence reads: CASSLQTGTAYEQYF. DNA for the CDR3: TGTGCCAGCAGCCTACAAACCGGGACAGCCTACGAGCAGTACTTC. This chain joins TRBV7-8 and TRBJ2-7, with 7 nucleotides matching TRBD1. The junction had 9 bases not matched to a gene; V was cut back by 5 bases and J by 2 bases. The CDR3 is 15 amino acids. From germline, CDR1 is SGHVS and CDR2 FQNEAQ.

This clonotype was detected ten times or more. The V and J genes are TRBV2 and TRBJ1-5; no definite D call. This CDR3 is 15 amino acids long. V was pared by 2 bases and J by 3 bases, with 11 bases between. Germline CDR1 reads SNHLY; CDR2 reads FYNNEI. CDR3 nucleotide sequence: TGTGCCAGCAGTGAAAGGGTGAGGGCCAATCAGCCCCAGCATTTT. Translation gives CASSERVRANQPQHF.

The chain joins TRBV12-3 or TRBV12-4 to TRBJ1-2, with a tentative D call TRBD1 (5 bases). The length of the CDR3 is 13 residues. Trimming removed 10 bases at V and 3 bases at J, with 15 bases between. Written as DNA, the CDR3 is TGTGCCACCAGCCGTTGGGGGGACTATGGCTACACCTTC. Translating gives CATSRWGDYGYTF.

This chain joins TRBV6-6 and TRBJ1-1; possibly TRBD1 for D (6 bases). Germline assignment: CDR1 MNHNY and CDR2 SVGAGI (reference sequence). The CDR3 runs 15 residues. The ends were cut back, 5 bases at V and 1 base at J, with 14 bases in the middle. The CDR3 DNA follows: TGTGCCAGCAGTGAGGACAGTTTCCGGAACACTGAAGCTTTCTTT. This gives the protein CASSEDSFRNTEAFF.

The chain uses TRBV3-1 and TRBJ1-4; a possible D gene is TRBD1 (5 bases). This CDR3 comprises 15 residues. Germline CDR1 reads LGHDT; CDR2 reads YNNKEL (reference sequence). The ends were cut back, 1 base at V and 8 bases at J, with 14 bases in the middle. CDR3 DNA: TGTGCCAGCAGCCAAGGTGCAGGGCTGAACGAAAAACTGTTTTTT. Translating it yields CASSQGAGLNEKLFF.

Concerning this clonotype: One base away lies a much larger clone, so this may be a sequencing read error. The chain recombines TRBV10-3 with TRBJ1-1, with D tentatively TRBD1 (6 bases). The ends were cut back, 5 bases at V and 8 bases at J, with 15 bases in the middle. CDR3 length: 13 residues. Germline CDR1 ENHRY, CDR2 SYGVKD. The CDR3 coding sequence is TGTGCCATCAGTCCACTAAGGACAGCAGAAGCTTTCTTT. Translation: CAISPLRTAEAFF.